The next 6 T cell receptor beta chains were all read from a single sample in a study of regulatory T cells in long-lasting Graves disease. In building TCR beta libraries, iRepertoire HTBI primers were used together with Arm-PCR of CDR3 regions. TCRdb analysed the multiplex PCR reads with MiXCR anew, one entry per CDR3 protein. The data hold over 450,000 distinct CDR3 sequences, with about a fifth observed a single time. Time point of the sample: persistent/refractory GD, antithyroid drugs over 5 years with positive TRAb. PBMC RNA was the source of the TCR library. The sequencing here drew on peripheral blood mononuclear cells (PBMCs), taken when the disease was refractory, from a patient treated with antithyroid drugs. The source of these receptors is a female donor with Graves disease.

The CDR3 protein is CSAPTVAGELFF. Here the CDR3 DNA reads TGCAGTGCCCCGACAGTGGCCGGGGAGCTGTTTTTT. This chain links TRBV20-1 with TRBJ2-2, with D tentatively TRBD1 (5 bases). CDR1 is DFQATT and CDR2 is SNEGSKA in the germline V gene (reference sequence). With 6 bases removed from V and 6 bases from J, the gap between germline ends came to 11 bases. This CDR3 is built from 12 residues.

This clonotype turned up a few times. The chain is built from TRBV5-5 and TRBJ1-2; a weak D match, TRBD1 (5 bases). This CDR3 region has 15 residues. In germline, CDR1 is SGHKS, CDR2 YYEKEE (reference sequence). V lost 4 bases and J lost 5, with 18 bases in between. CDR3 sequence reads: CASSATGGSGYGYTF. In nucleotides, the CDR3 is TGTGCCAGCAGCGCTACAGGAGGGTCCGGTTATGGCTACACCTTC.

V usage is TRBV7-9 and J usage is TRBJ2-5, with D unclear. V was shortened by 0 bases and J by 0 bases, with 5 bases between the two germline ends. The germline V gene has CDR1 SEHNR and CDR2 FQNEAQ (reference sequence). The CDR3 covers 14 residues. CDR3 protein: CASSLAQYQETQYF. In DNA, the CDR3 is TGTGCCAGCAGCTTAGCACAGTACCAAGAGACCCAGTACTTC.

This clonotype was detected ten times or more. This rearrangement joins TRBV5-1 to TRBJ2-2, with no clear D. This CDR3 is 14 amino acids long. V was pared by 0 bases and J by 5 bases, with 8 bases between. CDR1 is SGHRS and CDR2 is YFSETQ in the germline V gene. In nucleotides, the CDR3 is TGCGCCAGCAGCTTGGAGATGGAAACCGGGGAGCTGTTTTTT. Translating it yields CASSLEMETGELFF.

This chain uses TRBV14 with TRBJ1-4; TRBD1 matches at 7 bases. The germline V gene encodes CDR1 SGHDN and CDR2 FVKESK. Germline trimming cut 4 bases from V and 7 bases from J; bases unmatched to any gene: 9. CDR3 length equals 15 residues. The CDR3 DNA reads as TGTGCCAGCAGCCGTCGACAGGGTGGGGGTGAAAAACTGTTTTTT. Translation gives CASSRRQGGGEKLFF.

The chain carries TRBV20-1 and TRBJ2-3, with 7 bases lining up with TRBD2. The CDR3 extends over 14 amino acids. Germline trimming cut 5 bases from V and 0 bases from J; bases unmatched to any gene: 5. In germline, CDR1 is DFQATT, CDR2 SNEGSKA (reference sequence). The CDR3 DNA reads as TGCAGTGCTCCGCGGGGGTCTAGCACAGATACGCAGTATTTT. Translating it yields CSAPRGSSTDTQYF.